The clone carrying this TCR beta chain was seen only a few times. The target antigen is unknown. V was shortened by 4 bases and J by 2 bases, with 18 bases between the two germline ends. The length of the CDR3 is 17 residues. Germline assignment: CDR1 MRHNA and CDR2 SNTAGT. The TCRbeta library incorporated unique molecular identifiers. Each CDR3 protein is one row after TCRdb ran MiXCR on the PCR reads. Among about 610,000 distinct CDR3 sequences listed, more than 20% were seen once. This entry comes from a study of T-cell reconstitution after alpha-beta-depleted transplantation in children. General study findings and limits: As was reported, about two months after transplant, alpha-beta T cells came from several hundred expanded graft clones. Surviving recipient T cells and intrathymic progenitors accounted for some patients' high TCRbeta diversity at day 60.

J is TRBJ2-1 and V is TRBV6-4; D unresolved. Material: PBMCs, obtained before TCRalphabeta/CD19-depleted stem cell transplant. The TCR was taken from a boy in the first two years of life with Wiskott-Aldrich syndrome, due to receive a stem cell transplant. The CDR3 DNA is TGTGCCAGCAGTGCTTCTCCCCTTCGAGTCACCTACAATGAGCAGTTCTTC. Translated, it gives CASSASPLRVTYNEQFF.